One sample yielded the 12 T cell receptor beta chains listed below, sequenced in a study of response to subunit inactivated influenza vaccine. MiXCR, run by TCRdb on the RT-PCR reads, gives a single entry per CDR3 protein. The data show approximately 730,000 distinct CDR3 sequences, roughly 14% seen once. The sample in question was PBMCs from blood, obtained approximately 15 days before vaccination. These receptors were collected from a man aged 50-59 years who received an inactivated influenza vaccine.

In this sample, this clonotype turned up a few times. This chain connects TRBV29-1 to TRBJ2-7; D remains ambiguous. V lost 0 bases and J lost 5, with 5 bases in between. Germline lookup yields CDR1 SQVTM and CDR2 ANQGSEA. This CDR3 contains 11 residues. The DNA of the CDR3 is TGCAGCGTTGAAGAGGGGAACGAGCAGTACTTC. Encoded protein: CSVEEGNEQYF.

Details on this clonotype: Compared with germline, one end of the junction differs, possibly owing to a read error. The chain combines TRBV28 with TRBJ2-5, with D possibly TRBD1 on 6 matching bases. The CDR3 extends over 15 amino acids. Germline-derived CDR1 and CDR2 are MDHEN and SYDVKM. The CDR3 is CASCLPQQGQETQYF. The CDR3 DNA reads as TGTGCCAGCTGTTTACCCCAACAGGGTCAAGAGACCCAGTACTTC.

This clonotype came up a few times. The chain couples TRBV28 to TRBJ1-5; maybe TRBD1 (6 bases). This CDR3 is built from 17 residues. CDR1 and CDR2 from the germline V gene are MDHEN and SYDVKM. The V gene lost 4 bases and the J gene lost 0 bases, with 16 bases spanning the gap. The CDR3 sequence: CASSSPINRDSNQPQHF. The CDR3 region has the DNA TGTGCCAGCAGTTCACCTATTAACAGGGATAGCAATCAGCCCCAGCATTTT.

This clonotype was found a few times. The genes are TRBV30 and TRBJ2-1; D is perhaps TRBD1 (5 bases). The V gene lost 3 bases and the J gene lost 11 bases, with 17 bases spanning the gap. Germline V lookup: CDR1 GTSNPN, CDR2 SVGIG (reference sequence). The CDR3 covers 13 residues. In nucleotides, the CDR3 is TGTGCCTGGAGCCTATACCGGCGACAGAAGCAGTTCTTC. Protein sequence: CAWSLYRRQKQFF.

This chain connects TRBV6-1 to TRBJ2-4; possible D gene TRBD1, 5 bases. Germline loops: CDR1 MNHNS, CDR2 SASEGT. This CDR3 is 15 amino acids long. V lost 6 bases and J 0 bases, leaving 12 bases between the germline ends. The CDR3 is CASSSGQIAKNIQYF. The CDR3, as DNA: TGTGCCAGCAGCTCAGGGCAAATAGCCAAAAACATTCAGTACTTC.

This clonotype was seen only a few times. This chain joins TRBV2 and TRBJ2-3; perhaps TRBD2 as D (5 bases). Trimming left V 5 bases short and J 5 bases short, with 20 bases between. The CDR3 runs to 16 residues. CDR1 SNHLY and CDR2 FYNNEI come from the germline V gene. DNA of the CDR3: TGTGCCAGCAGTCCCAACGCCCCTAGCCATGGAGATACGCAGTATTTT. This translates into CASSPNAPSHGDTQYF. Complete variable domain (other parts from reference TRBV2 and TRBJ2-3): EPEVTQTPSHQVTQMGQEVILRCVPISNHLYFYWYRQILGQKVEFLVSFYNNEISEKSEIFDDQFSVERPDGSNFTLKIRSTKLEDSAMYFCASSPNAPSHGDTQYFGPGTRLTVL.

J is TRBJ2-5 and V is TRBV7-9; perhaps TRBD2 as D (6 bases). The germline V and J ends were trimmed by 5 bases and 2 bases, with 18 bases remaining between them. The CDR3 is 16 amino acids. From germline, CDR1 is SEHNR and CDR2 FQNEAQ (reference sequence). The CDR3 protein is CASSDKDSGVQETQYF. For the CDR3, the DNA is TGTGCCAGCAGCGATAAGGATAGCGGAGTGCAAGAGACCCAGTACTTC.

The rearrangement joins TRBV7-9 to TRBJ1-1, with a possible D match to TRBD1 (5 bases). The germline CDR1 and CDR2 sequences are SEHNR and FQNEAQ (reference sequence). The CDR3 loop spans 17 amino acids. V lost 3 bases and J lost 0, with 17 bases in between. CDR3 sequence: CASSFWGPQILNTEAFF. DNA of the CDR3: TGTGCCAGCAGCTTCTGGGGACCCCAAATACTGAACACTGAAGCTTTCTTT.

As concerns this clonotype: A read error may account for a junction end that differs from germline. V and J are TRBV20-1 and TRBJ2-3, with TRBD2 matching 11 bases. CDR3 length equals 16 residues. Germline assignment: CDR1 DFQATT and CDR2 SNEGSKA (reference sequence). The CDR3: CCARDRLAGYTDTQYF. Here the CDR3 DNA reads TGCTGTGCTAGAGATCGACTAGCGGGATACACAGATACGCAGTATTTT.

The V and J genes are TRBV15 and TRBJ2-7, with TRBD1 as a possible D gene (6 bases). CDR1 LNHNV and CDR2 YYDKDF come from the germline V gene (reference sequence). The V and J ends lost 4 bases and 3 bases respectively, with 13 bases between them. The CDR3 consists of 14 residues. The CDR3 reads CATSTGDRSYEQYF. The CDR3 DNA sequence: TGTGCCACCAGCACCGGAGACAGGAGCTACGAGCAGTACTTC.

The chain has TRBV5-1 and TRBJ2-1, with 7 bases matching TRBD2. The CDR3 loop spans 17 amino acids. Trimming took 6 bases from V and 0 from J; bases not matched to a gene: 12. Germline lookup yields CDR1 SGHRS and CDR2 YFSETQ. CDR3 sequence reads: CASTYGGGDGSYNEQFF. CDR3 DNA: TGCGCCAGCACCTATGGCGGGGGAGATGGCTCCTACAATGAGCAGTTCTTC.

This clonotype was seen a handful of times. This chain connects TRBV5-1 to TRBJ1-2, with 9 bases lining up with TRBD1. V shed 4 bases and J 1 base; nucleotides not matched to a gene: 5. The length of the CDR3 is 15 residues. Germline CDR1 and CDR2: SGHRS and YFSETQ. CDR3 in amino acids: CASSPRDRVNYGYTF. As DNA, the CDR3 is TGCGCCAGCAGCCCTCGGGACAGGGTTAACTATGGCTACACCTTC. The full variable domain, rest sourced from reference TRBV5-1 and TRBJ1-2, is KAGVTQTPRYLIKTRGQQVTLSCSPISGHRSVSWYQQTPGQGLQFLFEYFSETQRNKGNFPGRFSGRQFSNSRSEMNVSTLELGDSALYLCASSPRDRVNYGYTFGSGTRLTVV.